Sequencing of this T cell receptor beta chain was carried out in a study of T-cell memory formation after mild COVID-19 (dated by TCRdb to the early 2020s). Turning to the overall study: TCR sequence clusters from the two donors were found to be largely donor specific. Two young, previously healthy adult volunteers, one female and one male, were included in the cohort. T-cell clones expanding and contracting after mild COVID-19 in two donors were tracked by longitudinal TCRalpha and TCRbeta repertoire sequencing. Here is what the overall study found, with its caveats: Contracting CD4+ clones appeared mostly in the CM and EM memory subsets, whereas CD8+ clones were enriched in EMRA. Clones that contracted from day 15 to 85 showed balanced CD4/CD8 phenotypes, whereas a second wave of clones that expanded from day 15 to 37 leaned towards CD4+. Some responding clones were detected in pre-infection memory, which suggested that pre-existing cross-reactive memory T cells had joined the SARS-CoV-2 response. SARS-CoV-2 specificity of the second-wave clones peaking on day 37 was not confirmed. The study included only a couple of mild cases, and larger cohorts that include severe cases with pre-infection samples were judged to be necessary.

The listed sequencing device is Illumina NovaSeq 6000. cDNA libraries for TCRalpha and TCRbeta were prepared by 5'RACE using constant-segment primers, with sample barcodes and unique molecular identifiers added. Trizol reagent was used to extract RNA from every sample. The libraries were amplified in two PCR steps, and the second step added a second sample barcode and Illumina TruSeq adapters. Sequencing of libraries was performed on an Illumina NovaSeq with 2 x 150 bp paired-end reads. As for how the authors treated the data: Demultiplexing of reads and collapsing into UMI-guided consensus sequences were performed with migec v1.2.7. Using mixcr v2.1.11, UMI consensuses were aligned to TRA and TRB V and J templates and then assembled into clonotypes. A clonotype was counted as expanded or contracted only if both edgeR and NoisET called the change significant, with noise models trained on biological replicates. For edgeR calls, the cutoffs were a false discovery rate-adjusted p below 0.01 and a log2 fold-change threshold of 1. As an exploratory analysis of dynamics, max-normalized trajectories of the 1000 most abundant clonotypes were examined with PCA combined with hierarchical clustering. Separately sequenced CD4+ and CD8+ repertoires were used to assign the CD4 or CD8 phenotype of responding clones. TCRdb trimmed public reads at Q25 via fastp, called clones via MiXCR and kept in-frame beta chains. CDR3 protein sequences are deduplicated, and each keeps its most common genes and DNA. These V and J calls rely on TCRdb rather than the paper's analysis. The sample includes roughly 130,000 distinct CDR3 sequences, with approximately 6.2% observed a single time. The ten largest clones take up 2% to 2.5% of the sample.

PBMCs were isolated by Ficoll-Paque density gradient centrifugation. CDR3 length: 16 amino acids, cysteine to phenylalanine. The DNA shown is the 48-base CDR3, in frame from base 1. Via the germline V gene (reference sequence), CDR1 is SEHNR and CDR2 FQNEAQ. Relative to germline, V is missing 4 bases and J is missing 6 bases, with 6 bases of the junction outside any gene match. Regarding this clonotype: Which antigen it targets is not known. Per-nucleotide qualities are absent, and no much larger clonotype sits a single base away.

Sequencing input: PBMCs or a T cell subset sorted from them (not recorded which). This TCR was sampled from an adult woman who had mild COVID-19 (a few samples of this study predate the infection). The sample titles of this study are shuffled in the database, so cell type and time point are left out; the donor was told from shared clones. Recombination linked TRBV7-9 to TRBJ1-6; 10 central nucleotides agree with TRBD1. At the DNA level, the sequence is TGTGCCAGCAGCTCCCCGGGACAGGGGTTTAATTCACCCCTCCACTTT. This codes for CASSSPGQGFNSPLHF.